This T cell receptor (beta chain) was identified in a study of blood T cell repertoires in COVID-19 (dated by TCRdb to between 2020 and 2021). Broadly, across the study: Samples covering the acute and convalescent phases of COVID-19 were provided by collaborators in the United States, Italy and Spain. The samples were drawn from two sources: the first 160 participants of the ongoing ImmuneRACE study, and 1,200 or so subjects contributed by 6 global collaborators. The repertoires were released in a freely available public database meant as a resource for research on the immune response to SARS-CoV-2. Subjects who had been exposed to COVID-19, were actively infected with it, or had recovered from it provided the deeply sampled blood TCRbeta repertoires that made up the dataset. Where available, HLA class I and class II types were taken from metadata supplied by the sample provider and were not determined by assay-based typing. The prospective study material was composed of cDNA or gDNA derived from T cells, B-cell-depleted T cells, or PBMCs. A de-identified subject ID, COVID-19 status, age in years and sex were almost always included in the sample metadata. Paper-wide results and their limitations: The quantity of clinical and demographic metadata differed by source and by participant and was supplied without curation.

With regard to this clone: Which antigen it targets is not known. No base-level quality is on record; no much larger clone is a single base apart.

Via the germline V gene (reference sequence), CDR1 is LNHDA and CDR2 SQIVND. The CDR3 sequence holds 16 residues, the cysteine and phenylalanine included. Only CDR3 DNA is held: 48 bases, read in frame from base 1. Ends trimmed: V by 3 bases, J by 3 bases; bases unmatched to a gene: 7. TCRbeta CDR3 regions were amplified from genomic DNA using the immunoSEQ Assay, a bias-controlled multiplex PCR. The authors' pipeline ran thus. Nucleated cell counts per sample were estimated from amplification of reference gene primers within the assay. To quantify the absolute abundance of each unique TCRbeta CDR3 rearrangement, sequence reads were collapsed and filtered. Productive Simpson clonality was computed per sample as the square root of Simpson's diversity index over productive rearrangements. This immuneACCESS table, as held by TCRdb, lists in-frame sequences with V and J called but not all clones. Of the missing ones, under half trace to an unresolved V gene in checked studies; the others have no known cause. The V and J calls and clone size were taken over from that table, and D and trimming were inferred from the DNA. This sample is represented by some 270,000 clones; 90% of them were singletons. Roughly 2% of the sample is held by the ten biggest clonotypes.

At one collaborating source in Seattle, patients were enrolled during active infection and were followed longitudinally through the course of disease. The collaborating institutions used their own protocols to collect whole blood in K2EDTA tubes. Collaborator samples were shipped for TCRbeta analysis as frozen whole blood, isolated PBMCs, or DNA extracted from either sample type. Sequencing was performed on peripheral blood. This TCR came from a woman in her fifties or sixties with COVID-19, enrolled during active disease. The chain is encoded by TRBV19 joined to TRBJ2-5; a stretch of 10 junction bases matches TRBD2. The sequenced DNA: TGTGCCAGTAGTATCAGAACTAGCGGGGCGGAAGAGACCCAGTACTTC. Translated, it reads CASSIRTSGAEETQYF.